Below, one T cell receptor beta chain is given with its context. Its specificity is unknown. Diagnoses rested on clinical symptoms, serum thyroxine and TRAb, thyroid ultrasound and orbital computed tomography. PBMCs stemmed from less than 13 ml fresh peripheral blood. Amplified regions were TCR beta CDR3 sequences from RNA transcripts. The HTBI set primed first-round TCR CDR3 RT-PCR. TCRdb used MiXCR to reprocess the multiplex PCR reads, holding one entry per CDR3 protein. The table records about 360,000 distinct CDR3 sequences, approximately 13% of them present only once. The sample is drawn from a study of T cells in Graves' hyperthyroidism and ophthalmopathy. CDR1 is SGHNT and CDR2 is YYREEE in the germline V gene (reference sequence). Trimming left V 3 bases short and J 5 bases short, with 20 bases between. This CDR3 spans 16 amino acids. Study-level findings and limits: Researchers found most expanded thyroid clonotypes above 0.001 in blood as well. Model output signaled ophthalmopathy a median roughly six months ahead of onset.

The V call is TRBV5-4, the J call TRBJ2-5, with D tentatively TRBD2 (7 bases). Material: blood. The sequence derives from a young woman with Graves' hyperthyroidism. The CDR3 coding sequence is TGTGCCAGCAGCTCCCCAGTGGGGGGGCCCGGGGAGACCCAGTACTTC. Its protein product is CASSSPVGGPGETQYF. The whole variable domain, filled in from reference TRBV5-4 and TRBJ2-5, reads ETGVTQSPTHLIKTRGQQVTLRCSSQSGHNTVSWYQQALGQGPQFIFQYYREEENGRGNFPPRFSGLQFPNYSSELNVNALELDDSALYLCASSSPVGGPGETQYFGPGTRLLVL.